This section outlines one T cell receptor beta chain sequence together with its context. No antigen is known for it. This record comes from a study of T cells in Graves' hyperthyroidism and ophthalmopathy. General study results and limits: Classification by a 13 V-J model distinguished ophthalmopathy from stable hyperthyroidism.

It was uncontrolled infection, other autoimmune disease, pregnancy or lactation that excluded patients. Diagnostic assessment was based on clinical symptoms, serum thyroxine and TRAb, thyroid ultrasound and orbital computed tomography. A roughly 10 ml volume of fresh peripheral blood provided the PBMCs. The CDR3 runs to 16 residues. Between the trimmed V and J ends, which lost 1 base and 0 bases, there was a span of 10 bases. The germline CDR1 and CDR2 sequences are MDHEN and SYDVKM. What was amplified from RNA transcripts were TCR beta CDR3 regions. During a first-round RT-PCR of the TCR CDR3, the HTBI primer set was used. TCRdb re-called the multiplex PCR reads through MiXCR, storing one row per CDR3 protein. The sample shows fewer than 750,000 distinct CDR3 sequences, roughly 14% of them seen only once.

The V and J genes are TRBV28 and TRBJ1-3; D not resolved. The sequenced material came from blood. The clonotype was recovered from a woman in her 40s with Graves' ophthalmopathy. CDR3 loop: CASSLSYGPSGNTIYF. DNA for the CDR3: TGTGCCAGCAGTTTATCTTACGGACCCTCTGGAAACACCATATATTTT.